A single sample is the source of the 30 T cell receptor beta chains below, sequenced in a study of vaccination and CD4 T cells after COVID-19. The Oncomine TCR Beta short-read assay was what sequenced the DNA obtained from cultured CD4+ T cells. It was from cultured CD4+ T cells that genomic DNA was extracted. A single record per CDR3 protein comes from TCRdb applying MiXCR to the PCR reads. Counted here are about 8,300 distinct CDR3 sequences, about 35% occurring once; the ten biggest clones make up approximately 20%. The antigens of these receptors remain unknown. Treatment meaning: roughly nine-day PBMC culture with coronavirus spike peptide pools or control peptides (ViraFEST assay). Investigators obtained the unexposed donor's CD4+ T cells before the COVID-19 pandemic (2011-2018). The sequenced sample was CD4+ T cells from blood, cultured in vitro. Every receptor here comes from a human donor in good health.

This chain connects TRBV5-1 to TRBJ2-5, with a possible D match to TRBD1 (6 bases). The CDR3 is 13 residues long. Germline V CDR1 and CDR2: SGHRS, YFSETQ. V was shortened by 4 bases and J by 4 bases, with 11 bases between the two germline ends. The CDR3 DNA follows: TGCGCCAGCAGCGAACAGGGACGAGAGACCCAGTACTTC. This codes for CASSEQGRETQYF.

The chain couples TRBV10-3 to TRBJ2-2; no reliable D call. The CDR3 consists of 12 residues. Germline CDR1 ENHRY, CDR2 SYGVKD. Trimming took 4 bases from V and 8 from J, leaving 8 bases between them. In nucleotides, the CDR3 is TGTGCCATCAGTGTCCGAACTGGGGAGCTGTTTTTT. Translating gives CAISVRTGELFF.

The chain combines TRBV24-1 with TRBJ1-5, with D unresolved. This CDR3 is built from 12 residues. The V end was cut by 6 bases, the J end by 4 bases, with 6 bases between. CDR1 is KGHDR and CDR2 is SFDVKD in the germline V gene. CDR3 amino acids: CATSRGNQPQHF. The CDR3 bases are TGTGCCACCAGTCGTGGGAATCAGCCCCAGCATTTT.

This chain connects TRBV6-1 to TRBJ1-1; tentatively, D is TRBD1 (5 bases). The CDR3 is 17 amino acids. Trimming stripped 6 bases from V and 5 bases from J, with 25 bases between. Per germline, CDR1 MNHNS and CDR2 SASEGT. The CDR3 is CASRSRKVGGPKTEAFF. The DNA for the CDR3 is TGTGCCAGCAGGTCGAGAAAGGTCGGGGGACCAAAGACTGAAGCTTTCTTT.

The V call is TRBV6-5, the J call TRBJ2-7; D call uncertain. Per the germline V gene, CDR1 is MNHEY and CDR2 is SVGAGI. V lost 1 base and J lost 7, with 11 bases in between. The CDR3 has 13 residues. CDR3 nucleotides: TGTGCCAGCAGTTACTTGGGTGCTCGGGAGCAGTACTTC. It is translated as CASSYLGAREQYF.

The chain uses TRBV28 and TRBJ1-3; TRBD1 is a possible D gene (5 bases). Trimming cost V 7 bases and J 0 bases, with 13 bases left between them. CDR1 and CDR2 from the germline V gene are MDHEN and SYDVKM. The length of the CDR3 is 15 residues. In DNA form, the CDR3 reads TGTGCCAGCAACGAGTGGGGCAACTCTGGAAACACCATATATTTT. It translates to CASNEWGNSGNTIYF.

The chain carries TRBV18 and TRBJ1-5; possibly TRBD1 for D (5 bases). The CDR3 has 16 residues. The germline V and J ends were trimmed by 3 bases and 2 bases, with 14 bases remaining between them. Germline lookup yields CDR1 KGHSH and CDR2 LQKENI. The CDR3 DNA is TGTGCCAGCTCACCCGACAGAACTCGGGGCAATCAGCCCCAGCATTTT. It translates to CASSPDRTRGNQPQHF.

The rearrangement links TRBV24-1 to TRBJ2-5; 11 positions agree with TRBD2. The V segment lost 7 bases and the J segment 5 bases; nucleotides outside the gene matches: 14. Germline V gives CDR1 KGHDR, CDR2 SFDVKD. CDR3 length: 17 residues. As DNA, the CDR3 is TGTGCCACCAGCCACCCCACGGGGACTAGCGGCAGGGAGACCCAGTACTTC. This codes for CATSHPTGTSGRETQYF.

The chain combines TRBV20-1 with TRBJ1-1, with D possibly being TRBD1 (5 bases). Trimming took off 4 bases at V and 0 bases at J, with 9 bases between the two ends. Per the germline V gene, CDR1 is DFQATT and CDR2 is SNEGSKA (reference sequence). The length of the CDR3 is 13 residues. Here the CDR3 reads CSAKRGMNTEAFF. The CDR3 DNA reads as TGCAGTGCTAAGAGGGGCATGAACACTGAAGCTTTCTTT.

This clonotype has a handful of counts. This sequence joins TRBV7-9 and TRBJ2-2; 10 positions match TRBD2. Germline V gene data show CDR1 as SEHNR and CDR2 as FQNEAQ (reference sequence). With 7 bases clipped from V and 0 bases from J, the junction kept 5 bases outside the gene matches. This CDR3 has 16 amino acids. The CDR3 DNA reads as TGTGCCAGCACCGTAGGACTAGCGGCGAACACCGGGGAGCTGTTTTTT. Protein product: CASTVGLAANTGELFF. The full variable domain, its missing parts supplied by reference TRBV7-9 and TRBJ2-2, is DTGVSQNPRHKITKRGQNVTFRCDPISEHNRLYWYRQTLGQGPEFLTYFQNEAQLEKSRLLSDRFSAERPKGSFSTLEIQRTEQGDSAMYLCASTVGLAANTGELFFGEGSRLTVL.

The V call is TRBV6-1, the J call TRBJ1-2; D remains unclear. Germline assignment: CDR1 MNHNS and CDR2 SASEGT. The CDR3 totals 15 residues. V was shortened by 1 base and J by 1 base, with 10 bases between the two germline ends. CDR3: CASSEEGRRNYGYTF. The CDR3 DNA reads as TGTGCCAGCAGTGAAGAGGGCAGGCGTAACTATGGCTACACCTTC.

V is TRBV12-3 or TRBV12-4 and J is TRBJ2-7; TRBD2 aligns across 7 bases. This CDR3 spans 14 amino acids. Losses at the gene ends were 3 bases for V and 5 bases for J; bases not matched to a gene: 7. DNA for the CDR3: TGTGCCAGCAGTTTGCGCGGGAGCGATAACGAGCAGTACTTC. Protein product: CASSLRGSDNEQYF.

In this sample, this clonotype turned up a few times. The chain combines TRBV7-2 with TRBJ2-7; TRBD1 might be the D (5 bases). CDR3 size: 13 residues. The V end was cut by 5 bases, the J end by 3 bases, with 11 bases between. Germline V gene lookup returns CDR1 SGHTA and CDR2 FQGNSA. CDR3 loop: CASSPWGFYEQYF. CDR3 bases: TGTGCCAGCAGCCCTTGGGGCTTCTACGAGCAGTACTTC.

The rearrangement uses TRBV7-2 and TRBJ2-5; D may be TRBD1 or TRBD2 (7 bases each). CDR1 SGHTA and CDR2 FQGNSA come from the germline V gene. Between the trimmed V and J ends, which lost 6 bases and 1 base, there was a span of 21 bases. This CDR3 contains 17 residues. CDR3 sequence reads: CASSRQGGGGSQETQYF. The DNA of the CDR3 is TGTGCCAGCAGTCGACAGGGAGGGGGCGGTTCCCAAGAGACCCAGTACTTC.

This clonotype was observed a handful of times. The chain joins TRBV20-1 to TRBJ1-3; 7 bases fit TRBD1. The CDR3 sequence is 14 residues long. V gave up 7 bases and J gave up 4 bases; unmatched junction bases: 10. The germline V gene encodes CDR1 DFQATT and CDR2 SNEGSKA (reference sequence). CDR3 in DNA: TGCAGTGTTTCCCGGGACAGCTCAGGAAACACCATATATTTT. Protein: CSVSRDSSGNTIYF.

This clonotype showed up just a few times. The chain joins TRBV6-5 to TRBJ2-3; TRBD2 agrees at 7 bases. V lost 0 bases, J lost 2 bases, and 5 bases stayed unmatched. The CDR3 totals 16 residues. The germline gives CDR1 MNHEY, CDR2 SVGAGI. CDR3: CASSYSMLAVTDTQYF. The DNA of the CDR3 is TGTGCCAGCAGTTACTCGATGCTAGCGGTCACAGATACGCAGTATTTT.

J is TRBJ2-2 and V is TRBV7-9; D may be TRBD2 (6 bases). Germline CDR1 SEHNR, CDR2 FQNEAQ (reference sequence). V dropped 2 bases and J dropped 7 bases, with 8 bases sitting between them. The CDR3 spans 13 residues. CDR3 amino acids: CASSLTGDGELFF. The DNA of the CDR3 is TGTGCCAGCAGCTTAACGGGAGACGGGGAGCTGTTTTTT.

The rearrangement links TRBV6-2 or TRBV6-3 to TRBJ2-7; 7 bases line up with TRBD1. V lost 0 bases and J lost 2; bases outside the gene matches: 4. Germline lookup yields CDR1 MNHEY and CDR2 SVGEGT. The CDR3 is 15 amino acids. CDR3 loop: CASSYSTGYAYEQYF. For the CDR3, the DNA is TGTGCCAGCAGTTACTCGACAGGGTATGCCTACGAGCAGTACTTC.

This chain uses TRBV7-9 with TRBJ2-4; TRBD2 is a possible D gene (6 bases). Per the germline V gene, CDR1 is SEHNR and CDR2 is FQNEAQ (reference sequence). Trimming cost V 3 bases and J 0 bases, with 15 bases left between them. CDR3 length: 17 amino acids. Here the CDR3 DNA reads TGTGCCAGCAGCTTGGGGGAGGTCTACCTAGCCAAAAACATTCAGTACTTC. The encoded protein is CASSLGEVYLAKNIQYF. Filled out from reference TRBV7-9 and TRBJ2-4, the complete variable domain reads DTGVSQNPRHKITKRGQNVTFRCDPISEHNRLYWYRQTLGQGPEFLTYFQNEAQLEKSRLLSDRFSAERPKGSFSTLEIQRTEQGDSAMYLCASSLGEVYLAKNIQYFGAGTRLSVL.

The chain couples TRBV5-1 to TRBJ2-1; TRBD1 matches at 7 bases. Trimming took 5 bases from V and 3 from J; bases not matched to a gene: 11. The CDR3 length is 16 residues. Looked up from germline, CDR1 is SGHRS and CDR2 is YFSETQ. CDR3 region: CASRGSGAGGYNEQFF. The CDR3 DNA reads TGCGCCAGCAGGGGGTCTGGGGCAGGGGGCTACAATGAGCAGTTCTTC. Based on the CDR3 plus reference TRBV5-1 and TRBJ2-1, the full variable domain is KAGVTQTPRYLIKTRGQQVTLSCSPISGHRSVSWYQQTPGQGLQFLFEYFSETQRNKGNFPGRFSGRQFSNSRSEMNVSTLELGDSALYLCASRGSGAGGYNEQFFGPGTRLTVL.

The chain joins TRBV19 to TRBJ1-5, with 10 bases matching TRBD1. This CDR3 spans 15 amino acids. Germline loops: CDR1 LNHDA, CDR2 SQIVND (reference sequence). Trimming removed 5 bases from V and 4 bases from J; junction bases left unmatched: 5. For the CDR3, the DNA is TGTGCCAGTAGTCGCGGGACAGGGGAAAATCAGCCCCAGCATTTT. Amino acid sequence: CASSRGTGENQPQHF.

The V call is TRBV7-2, the J call TRBJ1-5; a weak D match, TRBD1 (5 bases). Germline V CDR1 and CDR2: SGHTA, FQGNSA. V was pared by 2 bases and J by 5 bases, with 10 bases between. The CDR3 extends over 14 amino acids. CDR3 nucleotide sequence: TGTGCCAGCAGCTTACAGGGACTCTATCAGCCCCAGCATTTT. Translation: CASSLQGLYQPQHF. The full variable domain, rest sourced from reference TRBV7-2 and TRBJ1-5, is GAGVSQSPSNKVTEKGKDVELRCDPISGHTALYWYRQSLGQGLEFLIYFQGNSAPDKSGLPSDRFSAERTGGSVSTLTIQRTQQEDSAVYLCASSLQGLYQPQHFGDGTRLSIL.

A few counts support this clonotype. CDR3 nucleotides: TGCAGTACAGGGGAACGATCCGGGGAGCTGTTTTTT. It specifies CSTGERSGELFF. The rearrangement joins TRBV20-1 to TRBJ2-2; 7 bases map to TRBD1. Trimming cost V 8 bases and J 6 bases; bases outside gene matches: 6. CDR3 length: 12 residues. Per germline, CDR1 DFQATT and CDR2 SNEGSKA (reference sequence).

The chain couples TRBV29-1 to TRBJ1-5, with D possibly matching TRBD1 (6 bases). CDR1 and CDR2 (germline): SQVTM, ANQGSEA. This CDR3 has 14 amino acids. Trimming cost V 4 bases and J 1 base, with 11 bases left between them. The CDR3 DNA reads TGCAGCGTTGGACAGGTCGGAAGCAATCAGCCCCAGCATTTT. It specifies CSVGQVGSNQPQHF.

The sample holds a few counts of this clonotype. The V gene is TRBV27, the J gene TRBJ2-7; a possible D gene is TRBD2 (6 bases). The CDR3 has 13 amino acids. V lost 7 bases and J lost 5, with 15 bases in between. Germline loops: CDR1 MNHEY, CDR2 SMNVEV (reference sequence). The CDR3 here is CASKGLANHEQYF. In DNA, the CDR3 is TGTGCCAGCAAGGGGCTAGCGAACCACGAGCAGTACTTC.

The chain is built from TRBV7-6 and TRBJ2-7, with 10 bases lining up with TRBD2. After removal of 3 bases from V and 0 bases from J, the junction contained 20 bases not matched to a gene. This CDR3 spans 21 amino acids. Germline lookup yields CDR1 SGHVS and CDR2 FNYEAQ. The CDR3 here is CASSFSVGALPTSGDSYEQYF. In nucleotides, the CDR3 is TGTGCCAGCAGCTTTAGTGTTGGGGCGCTGCCTACTAGCGGGGACTCCTACGAGCAGTACTTC.

V usage is TRBV19 and J usage is TRBJ1-1; no clear D gene. With 6 bases removed from V and 6 bases from J, the gap between germline ends came to 17 bases. CDR3 length: 14 amino acids. Germline V gene lookup returns CDR1 LNHDA and CDR2 SQIVND (reference sequence). In nucleotides, the CDR3 is TGTGCCAGTAGAGCTTCGGTGGGGATTGCTGAAGCTTTCTTT. Its protein product is CASRASVGIAEAFF. Based on the CDR3 plus reference TRBV19 and TRBJ1-1, the full variable domain is DGGITQSPKYLFRKEGQNVTLSCEQNLNHDAMYWYRQDPGQGLRLIYYSQIVNDFQKGDIAEGYSVSREKKESFPLTVTSAQKNPTAFYLCASRASVGIAEAFFGQGTRLTVV.

The V gene is TRBV7-8, the J gene TRBJ1-3; possible D gene TRBD1, 5 bases. This CDR3 comprises 15 residues. With 3 bases removed from V and 2 bases from J, the gap between germline ends came to 11 bases. Per germline, CDR1 SGHVS and CDR2 FQNEAQ. This CDR3 is CASSFKQGPGNTIYF. The DNA for the CDR3 is TGTGCCAGCAGCTTTAAGCAGGGCCCTGGAAACACCATATATTTT.

This clonotype was observed a handful of times. This chain uses TRBV7-9 with TRBJ1-4; D is unclear. Germline values: CDR1 SEHNR, CDR2 FQNEAQ (reference sequence). The CDR3 length is 14 residues. Trimming removed 2 bases at V and 0 bases at J, with 4 bases between. The CDR3 loop reads CASSLWATNEKLFF. CDR3 in DNA: TGTGCCAGCAGCTTATGGGCAACTAATGAAAAACTGTTTTTT.

The chain joins TRBV28 to TRBJ2-4, with 11 bases aligning to TRBD2. The CDR3 sequence is 18 residues long. Germline loops: CDR1 MDHEN, CDR2 SYDVKM. Germline trimming cut 2 bases from V and 0 bases from J; bases unmatched to any gene: 6. The CDR3 DNA reads as TGTGCCAGCAGTTTAGTTAGCGGGAGGGCCAAAGCCAAAAACATTCAGTACTTC. The encoded protein is CASSLVSGRAKAKNIQYF.